This T cell receptor (beta chain) originates from a study of post-analysis software for immune sequencing data. The wider study: Patients with relapsing-remitting, secondary progressive and progressive-relapsing multiple sclerosis courses were all represented.

Incorporated into the TCR beta cDNA libraries were unique molecular identifiers, which served to reduce PCR and sequencing biases. MiXCR, applied by TCRdb to the PCR reads, yields one record per CDR3 protein. The sample consists of roughly 600,000 distinct CDR3 sequences, roughly 47% of them appearing once. Points from the study as a whole: Comparison with controls showed significantly lower normalized Chao1 diversity in multiple sclerosis patients. About 5 TRBV segments were significantly more frequent in patients than in controls. TRBV5-6, TRBV5-1 and TRBV20-1 were among these segments. Samples made in the same batch grouped tightly together by F measure.

In regard to this clonotype: Antigen: not known.

CDR3 length: 13 residues. Germline V gives CDR1 DFQATT, CDR2 SNEGSKA (reference sequence). The chain uses TRBV20-1 and TRBJ2-5; D gene ambiguous. TRBJ2-7 explains the end of the DNA better; the J call may be wrong. The sample consisted of blood. The source of this sequence is a girl aged 5 to 17 with multiple sclerosis. The CDR3 DNA reads as TGCAGTGCTAGAGAAACGGGTTCGGGCGAGCAGTACTTC. Residues: CSARETGSGEQYF.